The clone carrying this T cell receptor beta chain has only a few counts. The antigen remains unidentified. The entry originates in a study of T cell repertoires in cytomegalovirus infection. Study background: Public TCR beta signature analysis indicated the presence of both CMV infection and matching HLA type.

Broader study findings: In two of eight donors, the top clonotype was HLA-C-restricted CMV-specific.

TCRdb used MiXCR to reprocess the reads, holding one entry per CDR3 protein. The top ten clones hold approximately 10% of a sample with 400,000 to 550,000 distinct CDR3 sequences, approximately 11% of them seen once. The germline V and J ends were trimmed by 1 base and 5 bases, with 9 bases remaining between them. Germline V lookup: CDR1 DFQATT, CDR2 SNEGSKA (reference sequence). The CDR3 totals 13 residues. The sequenced sample consisted of PBMCs. This chain joins TRBV20-1 and TRBJ1-5; D gene ambiguous. This clonotype was obtained from a human donor in good health (CMV status not recorded). Some clones in this sample may be carry-over from other donors' samples. The CDR3 region is CSARVDWDQPQHF. CDR3 DNA: TGCAGTGCTAGAGTGGACTGGGATCAGCCCCAGCATTTT.